The 26 T cell receptor beta chains reported below all come from one sample, sequenced in a study of T cells after yellow fever vaccination. TCRdb itself ran the 5' RACE reads through MiXCR, one entry per CDR3 protein. The sample includes fewer than 350,000 distinct CDR3 sequences, around 3.6% of them seen just once. This material consisted of PBMCs, taken on the day of the yellow fever booster vaccination. The origin of the receptors is a man between 18 and 29 years old who received the YFV17D yellow fever vaccine.

This clonotype has just a few counts. V usage is TRBV9 and J usage is TRBJ2-7; perhaps TRBD2 as D (5 bases). CDR1 and CDR2 (germline): SGDLS, YYNGEE. V was cut by 4 bases and J by 5 bases, with 19 bases left in between. The CDR3 runs to 15 residues. The CDR3 DNA reads as TGTGCCAGCAGCCCACCCGCGGGCCTGTTGGACGAGCAGTACGTC. Protein: CASSPPAGLLDEQYV.

This clonotype was detected a few times. V gene TRBV5-6 combines with J gene TRBJ1-6, with unresolved D. There are 14 residues in the CDR3. Germline assignment: CDR1 SGHDT and CDR2 YYEEEE. With 0 bases removed from V and 8 bases from J, the gap between germline ends came to 9 bases. CDR3 in amino acids: CASSLERTYSPLHF. DNA for the CDR3: TGTGCCAGCAGCTTGGAACGGACCTATTCACCCCTCCACTTT.

This clonotype was observed many times. J is TRBJ2-1 and V is TRBV5-1; D remains ambiguous. Germline V gene data show CDR1 as SGHRS and CDR2 as YFSETQ. This CDR3 is 14 amino acids long. Trimming pared 3 bases from V and 3 bases from J, leaving 10 bases between. The CDR3: CASSSSTSYNEQFF. The CDR3 region has the DNA TGCGCCAGCAGCTCGTCGACAAGCTACAATGAGCAGTTCTTC.

Only a few counts were recorded for this clonotype. The J gene is TRBJ2-3, the V gene TRBV7-2, with TRBD2 matching over 15 bases. V dropped 5 bases and J dropped 4; count of bases not matched to a gene: 16. The CDR3 runs 20 residues. CDR1 and CDR2 from the germline V gene are SGHTA and FQGNSA. The CDR3 DNA reads as TGTGCCAGCAGCCTCGGACTAGCGGGGGGGCAAATATCAGGTCCAGATACGCAGTATTTT. Translated: CASSLGLAGGQISGPDTQYF.

Many counts were recorded for this clonotype. The chain carries TRBV20-1 and TRBJ2-5; unclear D gene. Trimming removed 6 bases from V and 5 bases from J, with 7 bases in between. The germline CDR1 and CDR2 sequences are DFQATT and SNEGSKA (reference sequence). This CDR3 has 10 residues. CDR3 sequence reads: CSATGETQYF. In nucleotides, the CDR3 is TGCAGTGCGACCGGGGAGACCCAGTACTTC.

This clonotype came up many times. J is TRBJ2-5 and V is TRBV9; D may be TRBD2 (6 bases). This CDR3 region has 14 residues. With 3 bases removed from V and 5 bases from J, the gap between germline ends came to 14 bases. The germline V gene encodes CDR1 SGDLS and CDR2 YYNGEE. CDR3 sequence reads: CASSDWRVGETQYF. The CDR3, as DNA: TGTGCCAGCAGCGATTGGAGGGTAGGCGAGACCCAGTACTTC.

A few counts support this clonotype. V usage is TRBV18 and J usage is TRBJ1-1; the D is unclear. This CDR3 has 14 residues. Trimming took off 2 bases at V and 0 bases at J, with 7 bases between the two ends. CDR1 is KGHSH and CDR2 is LQKENI in the germline V gene. This chain's CDR3 is CASSPGYLNTEAFF. CDR3 bases: TGTGCCAGCTCACCAGGTTACCTGAACACTGAAGCTTTCTTT.

This clonotype was seen ten or more times. The CDR3 loop is CASSQDLQTGQAETYEQYF. Written as DNA, the CDR3 is TGCGCCAGCAGCCAAGACCTTCAAACCGGACAGGCCGAAACCTACGAGCAGTACTTC. The rearrangement uses TRBV4-3 and TRBJ2-7; 7 bases align to TRBD1. V lost 0 bases and J lost 2; bases outside the gene matches: 16. Germline lookup yields CDR1 LGHNA and CDR2 YSLEER. The CDR3 spans 19 residues.

The V gene is TRBV7-2, the J gene TRBJ1-2, with D unresolved. The CDR3 runs to 16 residues. The germline V gene encodes CDR1 SGHTA and CDR2 FQGNSA. V shed 2 bases and J shed 3 bases, with 16 bases lying between them. The CDR3 region has the DNA TGTGCCAGCAGCTTATCCCGTTTGGCGGAGTACTATGGCTACACCTTC. It encodes CASSLSRLAEYYGYTF.

This clonotype was observed at least ten times. The chain combines TRBV6-6 with TRBJ2-2, with unresolved D. V lost 7 bases and J 0 bases, leaving 9 bases between the germline ends. This CDR3 region has 14 residues. Germline CDR1 and CDR2: MNHNY and SVGAGI (reference sequence). The CDR3 loop is CASTRTSNTGELFF. The CDR3 bases are TGTGCCAGCACCCGCACCTCGAACACCGGGGAGCTGTTTTTT.

This clonotype was recorded at least ten times. The V call is TRBV28, the J call TRBJ1-6; D is uncertain. Germline CDR1 is MDHEN and CDR2 is SYDVKM. Deletions cut 5 bases from V and 5 bases from J, with 13 bases between. This CDR3 is built from 15 residues. The CDR3 is CASSPGRSNNSPLHF. The DNA for the CDR3 is TGTGCCAGCAGTCCAGGTCGATCGAATAATTCACCCCTCCACTTT.

This clonotype appeared a few times. The chain combines TRBV15 with TRBJ2-3; TRBD1 matches at 8 bases. Trimming removed 0 bases from V and 6 bases from J; junction bases left unmatched: 14. Germline V gene lookup returns CDR1 LNHNV and CDR2 YYDKDF (reference sequence). This CDR3 has 18 amino acids. The CDR3 sequence is CATSRDGVWTGLFDTQYF. As DNA, the CDR3 is TGTGCCACCAGCAGAGACGGGGTCTGGACAGGGTTATTTGATACGCAGTATTTT. The full variable domain, in which reference TRBV15 and TRBJ2-3 provide the parts outside the CDR3, is DAMVIQNPRYQVTQFGKPVTLSCSQTLNHNVMYWYQQKSSQAPKLLFHYYDKDFNNEADTPDNFQSRRPNTSFCFLDIRSPGLGDTAMYLCATSRDGVWTGLFDTQYFGPGTRLTVL.

This clonotype was counted many times. The CDR3 here is CASSYRAGQETQYF. The CDR3 coding sequence is TGTGCCAGCAGTTATCGGGCGGGGCAAGAGACCCAGTACTTC. This rearrangement joins TRBV6-2 or TRBV6-3 to TRBJ2-5; tentatively, D is TRBD2 (6 bases). In germline, CDR1 is MNHEY, CDR2 SVGEGT. The CDR3 has 14 residues. Trimming removed 3 bases from V and 2 bases from J, with 10 bases in between.

The chain is built from TRBV6-5 and TRBJ1-2, with D possibly matching TRBD1 (5 bases). Germline CDR1 and CDR2: MNHEY and SVGAGI. The CDR3 totals 12 residues. The germline V and J ends were trimmed by 9 bases and 7 bases, with 15 bases remaining between them. The CDR3 DNA reads as TGTGCCAGTCAACGACGGCAGGGTGGCTACACCTTC. It translates to CASQRRQGGYTF.

Ten or more counts support this clonotype. V gene TRBV28 combines with J gene TRBJ2-7; a possible D gene is TRBD2 (5 bases). The ends were cut back, 8 bases at V and 3 bases at J, with 11 bases in the middle. CDR1 is MDHEN and CDR2 is SYDVKM in the germline V gene. CDR3 length equals 12 residues. The CDR3 DNA reads as TGTGCCAGCGGAACCGGGGACTACGAGCAGTACGTC. It is translated as CASGTGDYEQYV.

This clonotype was found many times. This sequence joins TRBV20-1 and TRBJ2-5; D gene ambiguous. The CDR3 is 14 amino acids. The V and J ends lost 0 bases and 3 bases respectively, with 11 bases between them. Germline CDR1 is DFQATT and CDR2 is SNEGSKA (reference sequence). The CDR3 here is CSARDPLGEETQYF. The CDR3 bases are TGCAGTGCTAGAGATCCCCTAGGCGAAGAGACCCAGTACTTC.

V gene TRBV7-2 combines with J gene TRBJ2-5; TRBD2 agrees at 11 bases. This CDR3 is built from 16 residues. CDR1 is SGHTA, CDR2 FQGNSA, per germline. Trimming at V came to 6 bases and at J to 7 bases, leaving 13 bases not matched to a gene. CDR3 sequence: CASSSSSGGVLGTQYF. CDR3 sequence (DNA): TGTGCCAGCAGTTCCAGTAGCGGGGGGGTACTGGGGACCCAGTACTTC.

This chain links TRBV12-3 or TRBV12-4 with TRBJ1-3, with D uncertain. The CDR3 has 15 amino acids. Trimming took off 8 bases at V and 0 bases at J, with 14 bases between the two ends. The CDR3 coding sequence is TGTGCCAGCGGTTCCTTCCTTTACTCTGGAAACACCATATATTTT. Translated: CASGSFLYSGNTIYF.

This chain connects TRBV5-1 to TRBJ2-3, with 8 bases matching TRBD1. Germline lookup yields CDR1 SGHRS and CDR2 YFSETQ. The V segment lost 4 bases and the J segment 2 bases; nucleotides outside the gene matches: 15. The CDR3 covers 18 residues. The CDR3 region is CASSQGQAGSGVTDTQYF. The CDR3 coding sequence is TGCGCCAGCAGCCAGGGACAGGCAGGGTCCGGGGTCACAGATACGCAGTATTTT.

This clonotype was counted many times. V usage is TRBV24-1 and J usage is TRBJ2-1, with a possible D match to TRBD2 (5 bases). The CDR3 totals 13 residues. The germline V gene encodes CDR1 KGHDR and CDR2 SFDVKD. V was clipped by 7 bases and J by 8 bases, with 14 bases between them. CDR3 sequence: CATRGSGKDEQFF. CDR3 DNA: TGTGCCACCAGGGGATCGGGAAAGGATGAGCAGTTCTTC.

The V gene is TRBV5-4, the J gene TRBJ2-3; 8 positions match TRBD2. The CDR3 is 15 amino acids. In germline, CDR1 is SGHNT, CDR2 YYREEE (reference sequence). Trimming took 0 bases from V and 4 from J; bases not matched to a gene: 4. CDR3 in amino acids: CASSLVAGGPDTQYF. DNA for the CDR3: TGTGCCAGCAGCTTGGTTGCGGGGGGCCCAGATACGCAGTATTTT.

This sequence joins TRBV14 and TRBJ1-6; D possibly corresponds to TRBD1 (5 bases). CDR1 is SGHDN, CDR2 FVKESK, per germline. Trimming took 2 bases from V and 6 from J, leaving 11 bases between them. The CDR3 covers 15 residues. In DNA form, the CDR3 reads TGTGCCAGCAGCCAATGGGGCGGTATTAATTCACCCCTCCACTTT. Translation: CASSQWGGINSPLHF.

This clonotype was seen a few times. This chain links TRBV5-1 with TRBJ2-3; 8 bases align to TRBD2. The CDR3 has 16 amino acids. The V gene's germline CDR1 is SGHRS and CDR2 YFSETQ. Unmatched junction bases numbered 3, after V lost 0 bases and J lost 0 bases. The CDR3 loop reads CASSLAIAGSTDTQYF. For the CDR3, the DNA is TGCGCCAGCAGCTTGGCGATAGCGGGGAGCACAGATACGCAGTATTTT.

This clonotype was seen many times. CDR3 in DNA: TGCAGTGGCTCCCGTCGGCTAGCAGCCGCGGAGACCCAGTACTTC. It encodes CSGSRRLAAAETQYF. The chain couples TRBV20-1 to TRBJ2-5; TRBD2 is a possible D gene (5 bases). Trimming removed 7 bases from V and 5 bases from J, with 23 bases in between. The CDR3 runs 15 residues. The V gene's germline CDR1 is DFQATT and CDR2 SNEGSKA (reference sequence).

This clonotype was counted at least ten times. The chain is built from TRBV28 and TRBJ1-4; perhaps TRBD1 as D (5 bases). Germline V gives CDR1 MDHEN, CDR2 SYDVKM. The V end lost 8 bases, the J end lost 11 bases, and 33 bases lay between the germline ends. This CDR3 comprises 18 residues. This CDR3 reads CASAHVTAGSSLLEKLFF. CDR3 nucleotide sequence: TGTGCCAGCGCTCATGTGACAGCGGGTTCTTCGTTGCTAGAGAAACTGTTTTTT. The full variable domain, its missing parts supplied by reference TRBV28 and TRBJ1-4, is DVKVTQSSRYLVKRTGEKVFLECVQDMDHENMFWYRQDPGLGLRLIYFSYDVKMKEKGDIPEGYSVSREKKERFSLILESASTNQTSMYLCASAHVTAGSSLLEKLFFGSGTQLSVL.

V usage is TRBV5-4 and J usage is TRBJ1-5, with TRBD1 matching 9 bases. The CDR3 totals 15 residues. V lost 4 bases and J lost 12; bases outside the gene matches: 14. Germline assignment: CDR1 SGHNT and CDR2 YYREEE (reference sequence). The CDR3, as DNA: TGTGCCAGCAGCCCGGAACCGGGACAGGGATATAACCAGCATTTT. Translated, it gives CASSPEPGQGYNQHF.